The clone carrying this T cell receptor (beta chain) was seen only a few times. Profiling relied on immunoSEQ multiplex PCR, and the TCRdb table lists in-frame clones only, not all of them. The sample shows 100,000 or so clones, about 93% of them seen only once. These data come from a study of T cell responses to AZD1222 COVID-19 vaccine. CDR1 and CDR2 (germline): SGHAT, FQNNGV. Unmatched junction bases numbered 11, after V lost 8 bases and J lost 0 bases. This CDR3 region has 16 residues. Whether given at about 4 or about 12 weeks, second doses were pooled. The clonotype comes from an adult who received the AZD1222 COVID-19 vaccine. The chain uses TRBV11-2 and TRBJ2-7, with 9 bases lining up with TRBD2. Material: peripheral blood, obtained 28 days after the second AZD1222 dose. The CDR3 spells CASARGAGGSSYEQYF. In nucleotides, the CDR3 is TGTGCCAGCGCGAGGGGAGCGGGGGGCTCCTCCTACGAGCAGTACTTC.